This T cell receptor beta chain emerged from a study of glioma-infiltrating T cells. Points from the study as a whole: CDR3 overlap between tissue and blood was very small. Gliomas, especially low-grade, showed above-expected tissue-blood divergence; non-neoplastic patients showed below.

The iRepertoire nested amplicon-rescue multiplex PCR amplified TCR alpha and beta CDR3s from RNA. Input was roughly 95-450 ng of tissue mRNA or PBMC total RNA. TCRdb analysed the multiplex PCR reads with MiXCR anew, one entry per CDR3 protein. The sample has about 200,000 distinct CDR3 sequences; about 32% are singletons. Many counts were recorded for this clonotype. Its antigen is not known. The V gene's germline CDR1 is SEHNR and CDR2 FQNEAQ (reference sequence). The V gene end was trimmed by 1 base and the J gene end by 5 bases; junction bases not matched to a gene: 7. The CDR3 contains 16 residues.

This rearrangement joins TRBV7-9 to TRBJ2-5; 10 positions match TRBD2. Sequences were obtained from glioma tissue, nonneoplastic brain tissue, or PBMCs (not recorded which). The receptor comes from a human donor with low-grade glioma or glioblastoma, undergoing nonglioma brain surgery, or in good health (not recorded which). In DNA form, the CDR3 reads TGTGCCAGCAGCTTAGGGAGCTCAGCGGGAGGGGAGACCCAGTACTTC. It yields the protein CASSLGSSAGGETQYF.